Included here is one T cell receptor (beta chain) sequence, with context. The sample is drawn from a study of T cells after posttransplantation cyclophosphamide. Germline-derived CDR1 and CDR2 are MNHNS and SASEGT. The CDR3 contains 13 residues. Trimming stripped 1 base from V and 8 bases from J, with 11 bases between. Data came from immunoSEQ multiplex PCR; TCRdb stores just in-frame clones and leaves some out. The sample carries some 53,000 clones, about 86% recorded once. The sequenced sample consisted of PBMCs. The clonotype originates from a man aged 30-40 years with a blood cancer, CMV-positive, and with a related stem cell donor. The chain joins TRBV6-1 to TRBJ1-2; no reliable D call. The CDR3 protein is CASSEDPPRGYTF. CDR3 coding DNA: TGTGCCAGCAGTGAAGACCCACCCCGGGGCTACACCTTC.